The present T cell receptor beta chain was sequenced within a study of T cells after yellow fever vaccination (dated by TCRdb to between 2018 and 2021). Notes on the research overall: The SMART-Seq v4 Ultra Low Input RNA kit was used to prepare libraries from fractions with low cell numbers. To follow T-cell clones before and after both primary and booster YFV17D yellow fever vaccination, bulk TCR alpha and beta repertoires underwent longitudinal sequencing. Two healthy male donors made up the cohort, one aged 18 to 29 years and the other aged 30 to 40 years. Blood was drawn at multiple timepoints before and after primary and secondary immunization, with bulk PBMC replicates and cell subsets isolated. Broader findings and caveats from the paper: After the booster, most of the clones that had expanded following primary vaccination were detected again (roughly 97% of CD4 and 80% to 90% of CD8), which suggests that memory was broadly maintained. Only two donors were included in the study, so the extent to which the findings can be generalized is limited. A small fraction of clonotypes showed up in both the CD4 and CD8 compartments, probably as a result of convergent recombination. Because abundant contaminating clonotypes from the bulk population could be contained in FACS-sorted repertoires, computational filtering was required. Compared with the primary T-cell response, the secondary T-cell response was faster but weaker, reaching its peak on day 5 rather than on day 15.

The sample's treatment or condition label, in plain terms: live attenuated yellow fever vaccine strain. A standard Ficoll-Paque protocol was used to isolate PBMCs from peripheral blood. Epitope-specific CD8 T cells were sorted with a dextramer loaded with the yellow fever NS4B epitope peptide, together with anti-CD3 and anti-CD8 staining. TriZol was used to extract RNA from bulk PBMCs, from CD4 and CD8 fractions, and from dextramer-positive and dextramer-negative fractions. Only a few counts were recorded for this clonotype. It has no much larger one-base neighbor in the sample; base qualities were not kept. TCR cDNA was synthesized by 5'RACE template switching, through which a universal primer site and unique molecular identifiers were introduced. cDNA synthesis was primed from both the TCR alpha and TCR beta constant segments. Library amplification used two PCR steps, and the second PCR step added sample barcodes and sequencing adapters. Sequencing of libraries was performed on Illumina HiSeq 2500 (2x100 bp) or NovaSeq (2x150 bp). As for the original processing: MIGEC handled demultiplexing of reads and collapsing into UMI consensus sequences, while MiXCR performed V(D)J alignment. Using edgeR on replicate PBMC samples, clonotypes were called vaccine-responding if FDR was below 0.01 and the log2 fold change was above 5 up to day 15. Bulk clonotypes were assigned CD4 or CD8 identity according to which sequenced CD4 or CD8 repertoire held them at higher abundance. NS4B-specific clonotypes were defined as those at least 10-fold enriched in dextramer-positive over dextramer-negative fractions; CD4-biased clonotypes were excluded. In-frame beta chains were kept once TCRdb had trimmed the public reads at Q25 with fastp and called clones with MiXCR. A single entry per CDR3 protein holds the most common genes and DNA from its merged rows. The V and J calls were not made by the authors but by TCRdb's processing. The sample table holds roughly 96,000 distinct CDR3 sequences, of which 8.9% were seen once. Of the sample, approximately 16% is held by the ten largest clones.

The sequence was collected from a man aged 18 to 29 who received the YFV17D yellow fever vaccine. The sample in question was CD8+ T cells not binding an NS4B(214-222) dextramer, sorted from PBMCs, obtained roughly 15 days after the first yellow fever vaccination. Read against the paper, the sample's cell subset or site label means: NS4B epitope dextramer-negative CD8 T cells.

The nucleotides are TGTGCCAGCTCCCCATGGGTCTCATACAATGAGCAGTTCTTC. It translates as CASSPWVSYNEQFF. Here the chain combines TRBV5-5 and TRBJ2-1, with the D gene not clear enough to name. Inclusive of the bounding cysteine and phenylalanine, the CDR3 is 14 residues long. Kept here is only the CDR3 DNA, which spans 42 bases and is read in frame from base 1. CDR1 and CDR2 were assigned from the germline V gene (reference sequence) as SGHKS and YYEKEE. V is shortened by 7 bases, J by 4 bases, and the region joining them spans 15 bases.